The 22 T cell receptor beta chains below come from one sample, sequenced in a study of blood T cell repertoires in COVID-19. Libraries were prepared by immunoSEQ multiplex PCR; TCRdb keeps only in-frame clonotypes and omits some of them. Of about 370,000 clones listed, 85% to 90% were seen once; the top ten hold approximately 1%. What was sequenced was PBMCs or T cells enriched from blood (not recorded which). Receptors originate from a man younger than 35 who had recovered from COVID-19.

The chain is built from TRBV5-4 and TRBJ2-3; D is possibly TRBD2 (6 bases). V was clipped by 5 bases and J by 1 base, with 11 bases between them. The CDR3 loop spans 14 amino acids. CDR1 and CDR2 (germline): SGHNT, YYREEE (reference sequence). CDR3 DNA sequence: TGTGCCAGCAGTAGCGGAAGCGGCACAGATACGCAGTATTTT. Translation: CASSSGSGTDTQYF.

The CDR3 spells CASSQFLSEKLFF. CDR3 nucleotide sequence: TGCGCCAGCAGCCAATTCCTGTCTGAAAAACTGTTTTTT. This sequence joins TRBV4-1 and TRBJ1-4, with D uncertain. Per the germline V gene, CDR1 is MGHRA and CDR2 is YSYEKL. The CDR3 runs to 13 residues. Trimming removed 2 bases at V and 7 bases at J, with 8 bases between.

A note on this clone: This same CDR3 is encoded by further DNA sequences in the sample. This chain uses TRBV3-1 (or the pseudogene TRBV3-2) with TRBJ2-3, with D unclear. Germline V gene sequence: CDR1 LGHDT, CDR2 YNNKEL (reference sequence). V was pared by 0 bases and J by 5 bases, with 6 bases between. The CDR3 length is 13 residues. CDR3 region: CASSQDRRDTQYF. In DNA form, the CDR3 reads TGTGCCAGCAGCCAAGATCGTCGAGATACGCAGTATTTT.

The gene calls are TRBV3-1 (or the pseudogene TRBV3-2) and TRBJ2-2, with 9 nucleotides matching TRBD2. CDR1 is LGHDT, CDR2 YNNKEL, per germline (reference sequence). The CDR3 is 20 amino acids. The V segment lost 0 bases and the J segment 2 bases; nucleotides outside the gene matches: 13. The CDR3 sequence is CASSQEGLRVAGENTGELFF. The CDR3 bases are TGTGCCAGCAGCCAAGAAGGGTTGAGGGTAGCGGGAGAAAACACCGGGGAGCTGTTTTTT.

V gene TRBV10-3 combines with J gene TRBJ2-1, with 9 bases that match TRBD2. The trim removed 0 bases at V and 8 bases at J, leaving 5 bases unmatched. Per the germline V gene, CDR1 is ENHRY and CDR2 is SYGVKD. This CDR3 is built from 15 residues. CDR3 residues: CAISESLAGRDEQFF. CDR3 DNA sequence: TGTGCCATCAGTGAGTCGCTAGCGGGAAGGGATGAGCAGTTCTTC.

The chain carries TRBV27 and TRBJ1-3; D is ambiguous. The V gene lost 5 bases and the J gene lost 1 base, with 6 bases spanning the gap. The CDR3 is made up of 13 amino acids. Germline V CDR1 and CDR2: MNHEY, SMNVEV (reference sequence). The CDR3, as DNA: TGTGCCAGCAGTCCTCAGTCTGGAAACACCATATATTTT. Translated: CASSPQSGNTIYF.

The gene calls are TRBV19 and TRBJ2-7, with D possibly matching TRBD2 (7 bases). This CDR3 is built from 15 residues. V dropped 3 bases and J dropped 5 bases, with 17 bases sitting between them. Germline values: CDR1 LNHDA, CDR2 SQIVND (reference sequence). The CDR3 DNA is TGTGCCAGTAGTATGGGGGGGCGTTATAGAGACGAGCAGTACTTC. It translates to CASSMGGRYRDEQYF.

This chain joins TRBV4-3 and TRBJ2-7; TRBD2 aligns across 8 bases. CDR3 length equals 15 residues. Germline V lookup: CDR1 LGHNA, CDR2 YSLEER. With V trimmed by 1 base and J by 7 bases, 9 bases remained unmatched. CDR3 sequence reads: CASSQGVGGRREQYF. The CDR3 nucleotides are TGCGCCAGCAGCCAAGGAGTTGGCGGGAGGAGAGAGCAGTACTTC.

The chain has TRBV25-1 and TRBJ2-2, with TRBD1 as a possible D gene (5 bases). Germline V gives CDR1 MGHDK, CDR2 SYGVNS. CDR3 size: 15 residues. V was cut by 1 base and J by 5 bases, with 11 bases left in between. This chain's CDR3 is CASSEWGEVTGELFF. The CDR3 region has the DNA TGTGCCAGCAGTGAATGGGGCGAAGTTACCGGGGAGCTGTTTTTT.

The J gene is TRBJ2-7, the V gene TRBV6-5; 8 positions agree with TRBD1. The CDR3 is made up of 14 amino acids. The trim removed 4 bases at V and 6 bases at J, leaving 8 bases unmatched. Germline CDR1 is MNHEY and CDR2 is SVGAGI. CDR3: CASSFLDRGSEQYF. CDR3 DNA sequence: TGTGCCAGCAGTTTCCTCGACAGGGGTTCCGAGCAGTACTTC.

The chain combines TRBV5-1 with TRBJ2-3, with unresolved D. CDR1 SGHRS and CDR2 YFSETQ come from the germline V gene. This CDR3 comprises 14 residues. The V gene lost 1 base and the J gene lost 0 bases, with 6 bases spanning the gap. The CDR3 DNA reads TGCGCCAGCAGCTTGTTACGGAGCACAGATACGCAGTATTTT. Translated, it gives CASSLLRSTDTQYF.

The chain has TRBV6-5 and TRBJ1-1; the D is unclear. Germline CDR1 MNHEY, CDR2 SVGAGI. Trimming took 6 bases from V and 0 from J, leaving 14 bases between them. The CDR3 covers 15 residues. The CDR3 loop reads CASRYRESMNTEAFF. CDR3 nucleotides: TGTGCCAGCAGATACCGGGAGTCCATGAACACTGAAGCTTTCTTT.

The chain recombines TRBV6-1 with TRBJ2-2, with TRBD1 as a possible D gene (5 bases). Trimming removed 3 bases at V and 9 bases at J, with 20 bases between. The CDR3 is made up of 16 amino acids. In germline, CDR1 is MNHNS, CDR2 SASEGT. Here the CDR3 reads CASSDQGADRPRELFF. CDR3 sequence (DNA): TGTGCCAGCAGTGACCAAGGGGCCGACAGACCGAGGGAGCTGTTTTTT.

This chain links TRBV5-5 with TRBJ2-5, with 9 bases identical to TRBD2. This CDR3 comprises 15 residues. V dropped 4 bases and J dropped 5; count of bases not matched to a gene: 9. From germline, CDR1 is SGHKS and CDR2 YYEKEE (reference sequence). The CDR3 nucleotides read TGTGCCAGCAGCCGGTGGGCGGGGGGGACGGAGACCCAGTACTTC. Its translation: CASSRWAGGTETQYF.

The V gene is TRBV23-1, the J gene TRBJ1-2; TRBD1 agrees at 12 bases. TRBV23-1 is identified as an open reading frame with a role that is uncertain. V lost 2 bases, J lost 4 bases, and 11 bases stayed unmatched. The CDR3 consists of 18 residues. In DNA form, the CDR3 reads TGCGCCAGCAGTCAACCCGGGACAGGGGGCGATGAATGCTATGGCTACACCTTC. It is translated as CASSQPGTGGDECYGYTF.

The V and J genes are TRBV5-1 and TRBJ2-1; D not certain. CDR1 is SGHRS, CDR2 YFSETQ, per germline. Trimming pared 4 bases from V and 3 bases from J, leaving 11 bases between. CDR3 size: 14 residues. This CDR3 is CASSQNYYYNEQFF. The CDR3 region has the DNA TGCGCCAGCAGCCAAAACTACTACTACAATGAGCAGTTCTTC.

The chain couples TRBV28 to TRBJ1-5, with D perhaps matching TRBD1 (5 bases). The V gene lost 3 bases and the J gene lost 4 bases, with 10 bases spanning the gap. Germline V gives CDR1 MDHEN, CDR2 SYDVKM. The CDR3 consists of 14 residues. The CDR3 is CASSLDGGNQPQHF. CDR3 DNA sequence: TGTGCCAGCAGTTTGGACGGGGGGAATCAGCCCCAGCATTTT.

The chain links TRBV7-8 to TRBJ1-5; D gene ambiguous. CDR1 and CDR2 (germline): SGHVS, FQNEAQ. V lost 0 bases and J 2 bases, leaving 14 bases between the germline ends. The CDR3 sequence is 17 residues long. The DNA for the CDR3 is TGTGCCAGCAGCTTAGCAGCCCGGAGAAAGGGCAATCAGCCCCAGCATTTT. Its translation: CASSLAARRKGNQPQHF.

The chain couples TRBV27 to TRBJ2-5; possibly TRBD2 for D (5 bases). V lost 6 bases, J lost 2 bases, and 7 bases lay in between. Germline V gene sequence: CDR1 MNHEY, CDR2 SMNVEV (reference sequence). The CDR3 extends over 12 amino acids. CDR3 bases: TGTGCCAGCAGGGGAGTTCAAGAGACCCAGTACTTC. It codes for CASRGVQETQYF.

This clone came up a few times. V usage is TRBV3-1 (or the pseudogene TRBV3-2) and J usage is TRBJ2-7; 7 bases align to TRBD2. Germline V gene data show CDR1 as LGHDT and CDR2 as YNNKEL (reference sequence). V trimming: 4 bases; J trimming: 2 bases; junction bases outside the gene matches: 5. This CDR3 contains 14 residues. Written as DNA, the CDR3 is TGTGCCAGCAGCCTATCGGGGAGGGCCTACGAGCAGTACTTC. The encoded protein is CASSLSGRAYEQYF.

The rearrangement links TRBV30 to TRBJ1-1; D remains unclear. V dropped 3 bases and J dropped 1 base, with 9 bases sitting between them. CDR1 and CDR2 from the germline V gene are GTSNPN and SVGIG (reference sequence). This CDR3 region has 13 residues. The CDR3 sequence: CAWSKTGNTEAFF. As DNA, the CDR3 is TGTGCCTGGAGCAAGACGGGGAACACTGAAGCTTTCTTT.

V is TRBV2 and J is TRBJ1-1; D ambiguous. With 8 bases removed from V and 4 bases from J, the gap between germline ends came to 8 bases. Germline CDR1 is SNHLY and CDR2 is FYNNEI. CDR3 length equals 11 residues. This chain's CDR3 is CASHTVTEAFF. The CDR3 nucleotides are TGTGCCAGCCATACGGTCACTGAAGCTTTCTTT.